The next 8 T cell receptor beta chains were all read from a single sample in a study of cytomegalovirus exposure and HLA in healthy donors. The method was immunoSEQ multiplex PCR; TCRdb's version includes in-frame clones alone and lacks a portion of them. The sample has 150,000 to 200,000 clones, around nine tenths seen once. Sequencing was performed on PBMCs. Receptor source: a man between 18 and 29 years old in good health and CMV-seropositive.

The chain couples TRBV4-3 to TRBJ1-2, with 10 bases identical to TRBD1. The CDR3 length is 14 residues. After removal of 5 bases from V and 3 bases from J, the junction contained 3 bases not matched to a gene. Germline CDR1 LGHNA, CDR2 YSLEER. The CDR3 nucleotides read TGCGCCAGCAGCACTGGACAGGGGGACTATGGCTACACCTTC. Protein: CASSTGQGDYGYTF.

The chain has TRBV27 and TRBJ2-2, with D tentatively TRBD1 (5 bases). CDR3 size: 14 residues. From germline, CDR1 is MNHEY and CDR2 SMNVEV (reference sequence). V was cut by 3 bases and J by 5 bases, with 10 bases left in between. The CDR3 region has the DNA TGTGCCAGCAGTTTTGCCAGGGCGACCGGGGAGCTGTTTTTT. Its translation is CASSFARATGELFF.

The chain joins TRBV18 to TRBJ1-5, with D tentatively TRBD1 (5 bases). CDR3 length: 13 amino acids. V was cut by 3 bases and J by 5 bases, with 8 bases left in between. Germline loops: CDR1 KGHSH, CDR2 LQKENI. This CDR3 reads CASSPQTDQPQHF. In DNA form, the CDR3 reads TGTGCCAGCTCACCCCAGACAGATCAGCCCCAGCATTTT.

This sequence joins TRBV18 and TRBJ2-7; TRBD1 matches 9 bases. Germline CDR1 KGHSH, CDR2 LQKENI. This CDR3 is built from 14 residues. Trimming took 2 bases from V and 6 from J; bases not matched to a gene: 5. The CDR3 is CASSPVGQGSEQYF. CDR3 nucleotide sequence: TGTGCCAGCTCACCAGTGGGACAGGGTTCCGAGCAGTACTTC.

The V and J genes are TRBV7-2 and TRBJ2-1, with TRBD2 matching 12 bases. The V gene's germline CDR1 is SGHTA and CDR2 FQGNSA. V shed 6 bases, J shed 9 bases, and the junction held 12 bases outside the gene matches. The CDR3 consists of 16 residues. CDR3 loop: CASRREASSGGGEQFF. CDR3 bases: TGTGCCAGCAGACGAGAGGCCTCTAGCGGGGGGGGTGAGCAGTTCTTC. Together with reference TRBV7-2 and TRBJ2-1, the CDR3 gives the full variable domain: GAGVSQSPSNKVTEKGKDVELRCDPISGHTALYWYRQSLGQGLEFLIYFQGNSAPDKSGLPSDRFSAERTGGSVSTLTIQRTQQEDSAVYLCASRREASSGGGEQFFGPGTRLTVL.

This chain uses TRBV9 with TRBJ2-7, with 8 bases matching TRBD2. After removal of 3 bases from V and 3 bases from J, the junction contained 5 bases not matched to a gene. From germline, CDR1 is SGDLS and CDR2 YYNGEE. CDR3 length: 14 amino acids. CDR3 nucleotides: TGTGCCAGCAGCGCTTCGGGAGGGGGCTACGAGCAGTACTTC. The encoded protein is CASSASGGGYEQYF.

This clone was found once. This chain connects TRBV6-6 to TRBJ2-5; 7 bases align to TRBD1. V lost 5 bases to trimming and J lost 4 bases; unmatched junction nucleotides: 7. CDR3 length: 14 residues. The V gene's germline CDR1 is MNHNY and CDR2 SVGAGI (reference sequence). In nucleotides, the CDR3 is TGTGCCAGCAGTCAACCAGGGGGAACAGAGACCCAGTACTTC. Amino acid sequence: CASSQPGGTETQYF.

This clone was detected once. V and J are TRBV25-1 and TRBJ2-5; D not resolved. V was clipped by 4 bases and J by 4 bases, with 13 bases between them. The germline CDR1 and CDR2 sequences are MGHDK and SYGVNS. The CDR3 consists of 14 residues. The CDR3 DNA reads as TGTGCCAGCAGTGTCCAGGTGGTGAGAGAGACCCAGTACTTC. This encodes CASSVQVVRETQYF.